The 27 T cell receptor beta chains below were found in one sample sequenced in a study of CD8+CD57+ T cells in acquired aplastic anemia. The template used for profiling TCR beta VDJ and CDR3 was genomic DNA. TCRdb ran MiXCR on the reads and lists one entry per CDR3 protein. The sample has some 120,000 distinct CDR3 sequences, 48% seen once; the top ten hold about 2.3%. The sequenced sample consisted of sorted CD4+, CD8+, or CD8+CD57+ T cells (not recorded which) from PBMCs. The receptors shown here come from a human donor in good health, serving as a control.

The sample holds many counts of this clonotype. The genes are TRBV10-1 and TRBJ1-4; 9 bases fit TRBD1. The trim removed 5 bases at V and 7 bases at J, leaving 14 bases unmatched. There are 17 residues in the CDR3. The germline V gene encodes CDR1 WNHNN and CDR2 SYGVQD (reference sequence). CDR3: CASSQFGFGTGSEKLFF. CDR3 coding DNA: TGCGCCAGCAGTCAGTTTGGTTTTGGGACAGGGAGTGAAAAACTGTTTTTT.

DNA of the CDR3: TGTGCCAGCATGAGGAGGGGTCGGGACACTGAAGGCTTCTTT. Its protein is CASMRRGRDTEGFF. The chain combines TRBV2 with TRBJ1-1, with TRBD1 as a possible D gene (6 bases). Germline CDR1 SNHLY, CDR2 FYNNEI. The CDR3 has 14 residues. Trimming took 7 bases from V and 14 from J, leaving 26 bases between them.

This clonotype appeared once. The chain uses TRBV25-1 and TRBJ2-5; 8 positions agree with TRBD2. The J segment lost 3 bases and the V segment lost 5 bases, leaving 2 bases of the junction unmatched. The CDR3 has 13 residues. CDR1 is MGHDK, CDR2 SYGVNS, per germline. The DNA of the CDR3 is TGTGCCAGCAGTTTTAGCGGGAAAGAGACCCAGTACTTC. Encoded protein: CASSFSGKETQYF.

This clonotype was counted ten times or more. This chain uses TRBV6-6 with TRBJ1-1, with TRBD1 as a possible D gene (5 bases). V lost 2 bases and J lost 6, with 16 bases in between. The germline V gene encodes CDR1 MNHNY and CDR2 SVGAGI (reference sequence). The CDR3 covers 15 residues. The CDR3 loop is CASSYTGTPGAEAFF. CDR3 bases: TGTGCCAGCAGTTACACCGGGACCCCGGGGGCTGAAGCTTTCTTT.

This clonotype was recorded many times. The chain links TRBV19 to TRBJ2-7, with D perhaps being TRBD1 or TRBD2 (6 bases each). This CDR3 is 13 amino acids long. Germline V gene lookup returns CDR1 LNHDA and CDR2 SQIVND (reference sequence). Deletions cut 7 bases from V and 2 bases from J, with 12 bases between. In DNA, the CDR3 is TGTGCCAGTAAGGGGGGACCTCCCTACGAGCAGTACTTC. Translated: CASKGGPPYEQYF.

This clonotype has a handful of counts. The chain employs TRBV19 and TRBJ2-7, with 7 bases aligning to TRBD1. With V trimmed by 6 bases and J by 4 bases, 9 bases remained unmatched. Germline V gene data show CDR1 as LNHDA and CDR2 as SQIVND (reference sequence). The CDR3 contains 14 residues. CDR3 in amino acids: CASSLGTAEYEQYF. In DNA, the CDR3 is TGTGCCAGTAGCCTTGGGACAGCAGAATACGAGCAGTACTTC.

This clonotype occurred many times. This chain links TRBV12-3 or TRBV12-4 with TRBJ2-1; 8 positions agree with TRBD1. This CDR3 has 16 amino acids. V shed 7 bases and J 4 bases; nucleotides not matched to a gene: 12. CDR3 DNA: TGTGCCAGCACCCTTCAGGGGGCGTTATCGTACAATGAGCAGTTCTTC. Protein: CASTLQGALSYNEQFF.

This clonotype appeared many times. CDR3 sequence: CASSPQGNRQPQHF. Here the CDR3 DNA reads TGTGCCAGCAGTCCACAGGGGAATCGGCAGCCCCAGCATTTT. The chain combines TRBV12-3 or TRBV12-4 with TRBJ1-5; 7 nucleotides match TRBD1. CDR3 length: 14 residues. Trimming cost V 5 bases and J 7 bases; bases outside gene matches: 8.

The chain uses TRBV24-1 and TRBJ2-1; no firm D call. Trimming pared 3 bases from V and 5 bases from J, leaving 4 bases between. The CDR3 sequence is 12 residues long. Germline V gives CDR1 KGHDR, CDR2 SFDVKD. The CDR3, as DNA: TGTGCCACCAGTGATACGCACAATGAGCAGTTCTTC. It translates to CATSDTHNEQFF.

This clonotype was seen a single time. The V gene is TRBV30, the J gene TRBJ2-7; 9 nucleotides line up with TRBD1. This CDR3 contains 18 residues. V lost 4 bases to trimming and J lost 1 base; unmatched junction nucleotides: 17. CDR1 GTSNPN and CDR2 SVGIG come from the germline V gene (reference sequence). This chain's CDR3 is CAWMPGQGRTLPSYEQYF. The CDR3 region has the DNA TGTGCCTGGATGCCGGGACAGGGACGAACACTGCCTTCCTACGAGCAGTACTTC.

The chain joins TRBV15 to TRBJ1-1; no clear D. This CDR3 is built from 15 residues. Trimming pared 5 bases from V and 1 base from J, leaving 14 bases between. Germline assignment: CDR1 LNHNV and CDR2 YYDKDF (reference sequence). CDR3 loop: CATSFRTGRNTEAFF. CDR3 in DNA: TGTGCCACCAGCTTCCGCACGGGCAGGAACACTGAAGCTTTCTTT.

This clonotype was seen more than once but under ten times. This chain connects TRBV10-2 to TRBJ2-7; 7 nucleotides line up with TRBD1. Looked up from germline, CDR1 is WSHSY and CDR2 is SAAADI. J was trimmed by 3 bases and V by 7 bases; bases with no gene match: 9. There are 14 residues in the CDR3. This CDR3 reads CASTGPAGGYEQYF. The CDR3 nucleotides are TGCGCCAGCACCGGCCCGGCAGGGGGCTACGAGCAGTACTTC.

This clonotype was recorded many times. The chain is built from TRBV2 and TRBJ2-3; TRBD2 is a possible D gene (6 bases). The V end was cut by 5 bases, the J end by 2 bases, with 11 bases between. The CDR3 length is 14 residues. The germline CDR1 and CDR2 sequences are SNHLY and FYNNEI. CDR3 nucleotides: TGTGCCAGCAGTTCGACTAGAATCACAGATACGCAGTATTTT. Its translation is CASSSTRITDTQYF.

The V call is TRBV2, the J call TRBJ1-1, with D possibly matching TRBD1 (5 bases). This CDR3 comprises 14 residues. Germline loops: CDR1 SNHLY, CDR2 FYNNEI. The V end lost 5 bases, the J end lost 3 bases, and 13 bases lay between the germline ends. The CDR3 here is CASSSGILDTEAFF. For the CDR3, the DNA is TGTGCCAGCAGTTCAGGGATCTTGGACACTGAAGCTTTCTTT.

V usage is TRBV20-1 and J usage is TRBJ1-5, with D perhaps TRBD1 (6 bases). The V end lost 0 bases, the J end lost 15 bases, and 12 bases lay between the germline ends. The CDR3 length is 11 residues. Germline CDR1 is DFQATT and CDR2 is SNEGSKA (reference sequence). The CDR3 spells CSAREESRGHF. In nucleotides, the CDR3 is TGCAGTGCTAGAGAGGAAAGCAGGGGGCATTTT.

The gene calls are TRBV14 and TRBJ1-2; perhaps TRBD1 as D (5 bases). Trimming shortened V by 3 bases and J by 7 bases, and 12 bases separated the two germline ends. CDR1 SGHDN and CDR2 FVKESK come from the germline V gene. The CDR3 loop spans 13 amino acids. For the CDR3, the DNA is TGTGCCAGCAGCCACCGGCAGGGTGTTGGCTACACCTTC. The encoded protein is CASSHRQGVGYTF.

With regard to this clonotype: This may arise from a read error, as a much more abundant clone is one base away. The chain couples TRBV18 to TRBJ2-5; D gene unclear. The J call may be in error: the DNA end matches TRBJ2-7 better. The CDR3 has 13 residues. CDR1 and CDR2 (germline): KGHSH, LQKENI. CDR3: CASSQTQTYEQYF. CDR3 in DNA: TGTGCCAGCTCACAGACTCAAACATACGAGCAGTACTTC.

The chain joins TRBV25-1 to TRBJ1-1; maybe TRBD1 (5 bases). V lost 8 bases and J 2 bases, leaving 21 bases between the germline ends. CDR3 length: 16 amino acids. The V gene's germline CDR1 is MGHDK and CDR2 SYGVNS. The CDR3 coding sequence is TGTGCCAGCCGGATCTCCGGGACCGGGACTAACACTGAAGCTTTCTTT. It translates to CASRISGTGTNTEAFF. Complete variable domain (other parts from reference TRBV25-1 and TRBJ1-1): EADIYQTPRYLVIGTGKKITLECSQTMGHDKMYWYQQDPGMELHLIHYSYGVNSTEKGDLSSESTVSRIRTEHFPLTLESARPSHTSQYLCASRISGTGTNTEAFFGQGTRLTVV.

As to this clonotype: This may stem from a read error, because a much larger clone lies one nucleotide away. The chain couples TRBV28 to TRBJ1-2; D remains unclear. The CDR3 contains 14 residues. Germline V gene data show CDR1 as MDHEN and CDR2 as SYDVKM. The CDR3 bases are TGTGCCAGCAGTTTGCCCACAGCTAACTATGGCTACGCCTTC. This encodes CASSLPTANYGYAF.

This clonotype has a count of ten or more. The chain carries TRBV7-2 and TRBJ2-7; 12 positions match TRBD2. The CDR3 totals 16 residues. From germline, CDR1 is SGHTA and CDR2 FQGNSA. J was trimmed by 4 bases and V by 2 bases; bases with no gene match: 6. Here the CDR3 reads CASSLSGTSGLYEQYF. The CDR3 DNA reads TGTGCCAGCAGCTTATCCGGGACTAGCGGGTTATACGAGCAGTACTTC.

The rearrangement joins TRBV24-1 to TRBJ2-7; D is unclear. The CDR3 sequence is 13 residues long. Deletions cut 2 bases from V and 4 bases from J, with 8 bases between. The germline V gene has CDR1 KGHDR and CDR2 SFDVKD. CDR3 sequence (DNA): TGTGCCACCAGTGATTCCCCCGGATACGAGCAGTACTTC. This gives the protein CATSDSPGYEQYF.

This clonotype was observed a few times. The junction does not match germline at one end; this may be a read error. The CDR3 DNA reads as TGCGCCAGCAGCCAGAGCCGGGACAAAAATAGCAATCAGCCCCGGCATTTT. This codes for CASSQSRDKNSNQPRHF. The J gene is TRBJ1-5, the V gene TRBV4-3; a possible D gene is TRBD1 (6 bases). The CDR3 consists of 17 residues. Germline CDR1 and CDR2: LGHNA and YSLEER.

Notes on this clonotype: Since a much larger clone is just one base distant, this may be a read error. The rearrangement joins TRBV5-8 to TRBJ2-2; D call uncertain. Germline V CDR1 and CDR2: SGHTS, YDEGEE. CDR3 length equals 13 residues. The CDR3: CVSSLVLTGELFF. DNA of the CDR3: TGTGTCAGCAGCTTGGTCCTCACCGGGGAGCTGTTTTTT.

The CDR3 DNA sequence: TGTGCCATCAGTGAGCACGGGCAGGGCTCTAACTATGGCTACACCTTC. Its protein product is CAISEHGQGSNYGYTF. This chain uses TRBV10-3 with TRBJ1-2; the D gene is possibly TRBD1 (5 bases). V lost 2 bases and J 0 bases, leaving 13 bases between the germline ends. Germline assignment: CDR1 ENHRY and CDR2 SYGVKD. The CDR3 runs to 16 residues.

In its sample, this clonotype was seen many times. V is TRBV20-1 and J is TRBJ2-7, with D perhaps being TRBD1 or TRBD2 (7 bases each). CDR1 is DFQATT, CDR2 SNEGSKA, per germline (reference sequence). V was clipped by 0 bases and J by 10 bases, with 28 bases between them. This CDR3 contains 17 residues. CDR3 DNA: TGCAGTGCTAGAGATGGGCGACAGGGATTGAGCGGGGCTCCCCAGTACTTC. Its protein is CSARDGRQGLSGAPQYF.

CDR3 in DNA: TGTGCCAGTAGCCCGGGACAGGGGTATGAAAAACTGTTTTTT. It is translated as CASSPGQGYEKLFF. The chain carries TRBV19 and TRBJ1-4; 10 bases fit TRBD1. V was clipped by 6 bases and J by 6 bases; unmatched bases: 4. In germline, CDR1 is LNHDA, CDR2 SQIVND (reference sequence). This CDR3 is built from 14 residues.

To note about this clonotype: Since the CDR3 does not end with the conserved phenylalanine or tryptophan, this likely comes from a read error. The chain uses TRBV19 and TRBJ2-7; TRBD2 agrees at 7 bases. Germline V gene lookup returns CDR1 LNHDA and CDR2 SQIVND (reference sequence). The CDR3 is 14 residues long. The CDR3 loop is CASSIGQGGYEQYL. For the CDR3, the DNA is TGTGCCAGTAGCATAGGGCAGGGAGGGTACGAGCAGTACCTC.